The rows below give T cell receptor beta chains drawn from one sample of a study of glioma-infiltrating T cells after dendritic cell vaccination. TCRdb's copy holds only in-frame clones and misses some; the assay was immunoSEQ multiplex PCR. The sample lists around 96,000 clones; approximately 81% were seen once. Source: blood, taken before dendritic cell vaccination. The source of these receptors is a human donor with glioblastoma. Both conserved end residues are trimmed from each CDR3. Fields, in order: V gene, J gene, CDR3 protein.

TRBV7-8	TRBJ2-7	ASTEFLSDRPSYEQY
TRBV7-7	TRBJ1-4	ASSLWEGDEKLF
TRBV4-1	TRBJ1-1	ASSHQHILIDRGTEAF
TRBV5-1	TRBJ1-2	ASRPDRGDGGYT
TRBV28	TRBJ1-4	ASSPPPGFVGLIEKLF
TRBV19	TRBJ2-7	ASTPSGLHYEQY
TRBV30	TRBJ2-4	AWSRGAKNIQY
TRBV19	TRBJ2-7	ASSLDTTYEQY
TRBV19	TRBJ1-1	ASTLLGATEAF
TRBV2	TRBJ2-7	ASEWSPTSDSYEQY
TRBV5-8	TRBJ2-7	ASSLRFGSVYEQY
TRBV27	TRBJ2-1	ASSQPPIAGYNEQF
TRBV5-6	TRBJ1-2	ASSLDLGALFNYGYT
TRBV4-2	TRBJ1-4	ASSQGVGRNEKLF
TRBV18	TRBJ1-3	ASSPGTGLLSGNTIY
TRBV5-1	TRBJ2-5	ASRPRLAGSYQETQY
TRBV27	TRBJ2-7	ASSPSSGPYEQY
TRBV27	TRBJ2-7	ASRSVGQGDYEQY
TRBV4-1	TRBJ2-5	ASSRTTSGIETQY
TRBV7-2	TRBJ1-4	ASSLYDNGNEKLF
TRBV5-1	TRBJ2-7	ASSRTGVPLYEQY
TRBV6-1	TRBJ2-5	ASSGEQGARWETQY
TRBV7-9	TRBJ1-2	ASSLSGIYVIGYT
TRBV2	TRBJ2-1	ASRVTSGTTNEQF
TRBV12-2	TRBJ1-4	ASRLGLGTPWGANEKLF
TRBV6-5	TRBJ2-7	ASSSSGGLYEQY
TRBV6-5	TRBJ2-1	ASSYRGLGTGNEQF
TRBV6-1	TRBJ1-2	ASSGGTAIGYT
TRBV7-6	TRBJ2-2	ASSLEPSGNTGELF
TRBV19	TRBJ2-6	ASSSRGPGANVLT
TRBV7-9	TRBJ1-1	ASSPSSGNTEAF
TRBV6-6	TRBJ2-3	ASSLPGADTQY
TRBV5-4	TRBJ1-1	ASSFRNTEAF
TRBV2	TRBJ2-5	ASSDGGLAGMETQY
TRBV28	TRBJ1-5	ASRGSSNQPQH
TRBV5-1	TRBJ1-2	ASRDTGNYGYT
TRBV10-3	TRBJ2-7	AISAASGSSYEQY
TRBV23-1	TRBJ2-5	ASSHNKRETQY
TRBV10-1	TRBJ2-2	ASSESLAGGTGELF
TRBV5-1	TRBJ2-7	ASSSSGSGAYEQY